These 20 T cell receptor beta chains came from one sample sequenced in a study of shared clonotypes between healthy human individuals. Repertoires were generated with immunoSEQ multiplex PCR, while TCRdb's copy carries only in-frame clones and drops some. The sample contains 2 million to 2.5 million clones, approximately 93% of which appear only once. The sample was naive CD4+ T cells from PBMCs. Subset meaning: CD45RA+ positively selected. The origin of the receptors is a man younger than 35 in good health. Some clones in this sample may be carry-over from other donors' samples.

V gene TRBV5-5 combines with J gene TRBJ2-7, with 10 nucleotides matching TRBD1. The junction had 10 bases not matched to a gene; V was cut back by 4 bases and J by 3 bases. Germline CDR1 reads SGHKS; CDR2 reads YYEKEE (reference sequence). CDR3 size: 16 residues. CDR3 in amino acids: CASSPWLDRGLYEQYF. The CDR3 coding sequence is TGTGCCAGCAGCCCCTGGCTTGACAGGGGGCTCTACGAGCAGTACTTC.

This clone was seen once. DNA of the CDR3: TGTGCCAGCTCACCATCGGCGGGTCCCACCGGGGAGCTGTTTTTT. Translated, it gives CASSPSAGPTGELFF. The chain couples TRBV18 to TRBJ2-2; a weak D match, TRBD2 (5 bases). This CDR3 spans 15 amino acids. V shed 2 bases and J shed 4 bases, with 11 bases lying between them. CDR1 is KGHSH, CDR2 LQKENI, per germline.

The gene calls are TRBV7-9 and TRBJ1-2; D uncertain. Trimming stripped 1 base from V and 8 bases from J, with 20 bases between. Germline V gene data show CDR1 as SEHNR and CDR2 as FQNEAQ (reference sequence). This CDR3 is 16 amino acids long. The CDR3 is CASSLEWLARAGGYTF. In DNA, the CDR3 is TGTGCCAGCAGCTTAGAGTGGCTTGCCAGAGCAGGAGGCTACACCTTC.

The chain joins TRBV4-3 to TRBJ1-2, with D possibly TRBD1 on 5 matching bases. The germline V and J ends were trimmed by 8 bases and 8 bases, with 12 bases remaining between them. CDR3 length: 11 residues. Germline V lookup: CDR1 LGHNA, CDR2 YSLEER. CDR3 bases: TGCGCCAGCCGGGGGACTAGAGGCTACACCTTC. Its translation: CASRGTRGYTF.

This clone was seen a handful of times. The chain employs TRBV9 and TRBJ2-3; D gene uncertain. The ends were cut back, 4 bases at V and 0 bases at J, with 6 bases in the middle. Germline loops: CDR1 SGDLS, CDR2 YYNGEE. CDR3 length: 13 residues. The CDR3, as DNA: TGTGCCAGCAGCCCTACTAGCACAGATACGCAGTATTTT. Its protein is CASSPTSTDTQYF.

The gene calls are TRBV6-1 and TRBJ2-7; 8 bases line up with TRBD2. J was trimmed by 2 bases and V by 10 bases; bases with no gene match: 10. The CDR3 extends over 14 amino acids. Germline CDR1 MNHNS, CDR2 SASEGT. CDR3 bases: TGTGCCACTCGCCGGAGTAGCGGGGCCTACGAGCAGTACTTC. Its protein is CATRRSSGAYEQYF.

The CDR3 DNA reads as TGTGCCAGCAGTCTACAGGGGTACTCTGGAAACACCATATATTTT. Its translation is CASSLQGYSGNTIYF. The chain has TRBV6-6 and TRBJ1-3; TRBD1 agrees at 7 bases. This CDR3 contains 15 residues. Germline loops: CDR1 MNHNY, CDR2 SVGAGI (reference sequence). Trimming took 5 bases from V and 0 from J; bases not matched to a gene: 4.

The V gene is TRBV18, the J gene TRBJ2-5; tentatively, D is TRBD1 (5 bases). The CDR3 loop spans 12 amino acids. Trimming cost V 6 bases and J 7 bases, with 12 bases left between them. Germline V lookup: CDR1 KGHSH, CDR2 LQKENI. The CDR3 is CASSRTTGTQYF. CDR3 coding DNA: TGTGCCAGCTCCCGTACCACAGGGACCCAGTACTTC.

The chain couples TRBV2 to TRBJ2-7, with 10 bases matching TRBD2. J was trimmed by 1 base and V by 7 bases; bases with no gene match: 4. Germline-derived CDR1 and CDR2 are SNHLY and FYNNEI. CDR3 length equals 14 residues. CDR3 coding DNA: TGTGCCAGCATCCCTAGCGGGAGATCCTACGAGCAGTACTTC. Translating it yields CASIPSGRSYEQYF.

The chain uses TRBV28 and TRBJ1-5; D not certain. V was cut by 1 base and J by 4 bases, with 8 bases left in between. CDR3 length equals 14 residues. CDR1 and CDR2 (germline): MDHEN, SYDVKM. The DNA for the CDR3 is TGTGCCAGCAGTTTATACAGCCTAAATCAGCCCCAGCATTTT. Translated, it gives CASSLYSLNQPQHF.

This chain links TRBV28 with TRBJ2-4; 7 nucleotides agree with TRBD2. The junction had 4 bases not matched to a gene; V was cut back by 7 bases and J by 4 bases. The CDR3 runs to 13 residues. Germline CDR1 MDHEN, CDR2 SYDVKM. The CDR3 nucleotides read TGTGCCAGCAACCGACTAGCAAAAAACATTCAGTACTTC. Its translation: CASNRLAKNIQYF.

The chain recombines TRBV2 with TRBJ2-5; D perhaps matches TRBD2 (6 bases). V was cut by 2 bases and J by 7 bases, with 14 bases left in between. CDR1 is SNHLY, CDR2 FYNNEI, per germline. The CDR3 length is 14 residues. The CDR3 is CASSERPTRGTQYF. CDR3 nucleotides: TGTGCCAGCAGTGAACGACCGACTAGGGGGACCCAGTACTTC.

This rearrangement joins TRBV5-4 to TRBJ2-7; D remains ambiguous. CDR3 size: 13 residues. Trimming took off 4 bases at V and 2 bases at J, with 10 bases between the two ends. CDR1 is SGHNT and CDR2 is YYREEE in the germline V gene (reference sequence). DNA for the CDR3: TGTGCCAGCAGCCGCTCACCAACCTACGAGCAGTACTTC. Translated: CASSRSPTYEQYF.

The chain combines TRBV9 with TRBJ2-1, with TRBD2 matching over 7 bases. This CDR3 spans 16 amino acids. Germline-derived CDR1 and CDR2 are SGDLS and YYNGEE. V gave up 0 bases and J gave up 8 bases; unmatched junction bases: 11. CDR3 sequence reads: CASSVEPSGDYHEQFF. In DNA form, the CDR3 reads TGTGCCAGCAGCGTAGAACCCAGCGGGGACTATCATGAGCAGTTCTTC. The entire variable domain, with the rest obtained from reference TRBV9 and TRBJ2-1, is as follows: DSGVTQTPKHLITATGQRVTLRCSPRSGDLSVYWYQQSLDQGLQFLIQYYNGEERAKGNILERFSAQQFPDLHSELNLSSLELGDSALYFCASSVEPSGDYHEQFFGPGTRLTVL.

The chain links TRBV2 to TRBJ2-1; TRBD2 aligns across 12 bases. The CDR3 sequence is 14 residues long. The V segment lost 6 bases and the J segment 3 bases; nucleotides outside the gene matches: 0. Germline lookup yields CDR1 SNHLY and CDR2 FYNNEI. Here the CDR3 reads CASRTSGSYNEQFF. The CDR3 coding sequence is TGTGCCAGCAGGACTAGCGGGAGCTACAATGAGCAGTTCTTC.

This rearrangement joins TRBV21-1 to TRBJ2-6; the DNA was not compared with TRBD2, the D call given in the table. TRBV21-1 is annotated as a pseudogene. The CDR3 is 15 amino acids. The CDR3 region is CASRAGHPGANVLTF. The CDR3 DNA reads TGTGCCAGCAGAGCGGGACATCCTGGGGCCAACGTCCTGACTTTC.

This sequence joins TRBV6-6 and TRBJ2-7; 8 bases match TRBD2. V lost 6 bases, J lost 3 bases, and 10 bases stayed unmatched. The CDR3 has 15 residues. CDR1 MNHNY and CDR2 SVGAGI come from the germline V gene (reference sequence). The CDR3 DNA reads as TGTGCCAGCAGCTCGGGGGGGGCGCGGGTCTACGAGCAGTACTTC. It is translated as CASSSGGARVYEQYF.

This clone was observed a single time. The rearrangement links TRBV18 to TRBJ2-7; D is ambiguous. This CDR3 has 16 residues. Germline CDR1 KGHSH, CDR2 LQKENI. V lost 1 base and J 4 bases, leaving 17 bases between the germline ends. CDR3 sequence (DNA): TGTGCCAGCTCACCACAGGTCATGGTTGCCTCATACGAGCAGTACTTC. This translates into CASSPQVMVASYEQYF.

This sequence joins TRBV7-9 and TRBJ1-5; TRBD1 matches 11 bases. Germline V CDR1 and CDR2: SEHNR, FQNEAQ (reference sequence). This CDR3 spans 18 amino acids. J lost 3 bases, V lost 5 bases, and 12 bases had no gene match. CDR3 residues: CASSATGTGGSSNQPQHF. For the CDR3, the DNA is TGTGCCAGCAGCGCAACCGGGACAGGGGGTTCTTCCAATCAGCCCCAGCATTTT. Full variable domain (missing parts from reference TRBV7-9 and TRBJ1-5): DTGVSQNPRHKITKRGQNVTFRCDPISEHNRLYWYRQTLGQGPEFLTYFQNEAQLEKSRLLSDRFSAERPKGSFSTLEIQRTEQGDSAMYLCASSATGTGGSSNQPQHFGDGTRLSIL.

This chain uses TRBV9 with TRBJ2-7; no firm D call. The CDR3 covers 13 residues. V was pared by 3 bases and J by 6 bases, with 13 bases between. Germline CDR1 is SGDLS and CDR2 is YYNGEE. The CDR3 DNA follows: TGTGCCAGCAGCGACCCCGCCAGGCGCGAGCAGTACTTC. Its translation is CASSDPARREQYF.